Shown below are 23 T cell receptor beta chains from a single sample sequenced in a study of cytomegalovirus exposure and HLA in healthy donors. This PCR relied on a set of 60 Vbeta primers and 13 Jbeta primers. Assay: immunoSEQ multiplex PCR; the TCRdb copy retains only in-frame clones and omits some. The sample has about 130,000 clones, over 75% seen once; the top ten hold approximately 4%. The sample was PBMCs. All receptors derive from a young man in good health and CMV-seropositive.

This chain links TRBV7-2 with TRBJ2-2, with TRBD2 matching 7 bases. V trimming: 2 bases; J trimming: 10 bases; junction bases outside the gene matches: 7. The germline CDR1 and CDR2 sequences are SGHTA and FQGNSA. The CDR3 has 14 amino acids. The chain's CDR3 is CASSLSGTGLELFF. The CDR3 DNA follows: TGTGCCAGCAGCTTAAGCGGGACCGGTTTGGAGCTGTTTTTT.

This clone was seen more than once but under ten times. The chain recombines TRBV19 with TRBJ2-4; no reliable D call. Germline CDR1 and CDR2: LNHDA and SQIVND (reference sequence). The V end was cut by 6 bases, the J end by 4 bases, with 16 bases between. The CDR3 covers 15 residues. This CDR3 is CASRPRIDGKNIQYF. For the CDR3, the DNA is TGTGCCAGTAGACCTCGGATAGACGGGAAAAACATTCAGTACTTC.

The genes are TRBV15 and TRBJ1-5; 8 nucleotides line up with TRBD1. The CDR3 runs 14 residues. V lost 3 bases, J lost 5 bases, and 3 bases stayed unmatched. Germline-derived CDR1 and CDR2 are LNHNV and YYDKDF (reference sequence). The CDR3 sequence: CATSRSGGDQPQHF. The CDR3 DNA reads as TGTGCCACCAGCAGGTCAGGGGGCGATCAGCCCCAGCATTTT.

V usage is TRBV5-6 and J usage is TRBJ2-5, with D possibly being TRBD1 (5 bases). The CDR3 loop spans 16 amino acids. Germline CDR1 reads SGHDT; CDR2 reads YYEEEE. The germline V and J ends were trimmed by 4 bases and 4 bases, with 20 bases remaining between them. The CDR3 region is CASSGATARLGETQYF. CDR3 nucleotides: TGTGCCAGCAGCGGAGCGACAGCGAGGCTAGGAGAGACCCAGTACTTC.

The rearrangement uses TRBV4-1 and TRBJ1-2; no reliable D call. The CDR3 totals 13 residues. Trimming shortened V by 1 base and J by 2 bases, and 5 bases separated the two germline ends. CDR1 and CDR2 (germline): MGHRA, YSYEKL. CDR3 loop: CASSQGVNYGYTF. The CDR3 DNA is TGCGCCAGCAGCCAAGGCGTCAACTATGGCTACACCTTC.

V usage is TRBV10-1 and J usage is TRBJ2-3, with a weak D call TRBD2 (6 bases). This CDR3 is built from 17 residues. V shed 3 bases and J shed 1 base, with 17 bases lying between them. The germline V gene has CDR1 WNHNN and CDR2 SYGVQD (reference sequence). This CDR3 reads CASSDREPGVGTDTQYF. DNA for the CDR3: TGCGCCAGCAGTGATCGTGAGCCGGGAGTGGGCACAGATACGCAGTATTTT.

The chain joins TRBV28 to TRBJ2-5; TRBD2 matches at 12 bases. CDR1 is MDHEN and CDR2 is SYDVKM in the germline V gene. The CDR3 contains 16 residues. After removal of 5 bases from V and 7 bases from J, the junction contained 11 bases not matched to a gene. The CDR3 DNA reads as TGTGCCAGCAGTATCCCCCTAGCGGGGGGGCCGGGGACCCAGTACTTC. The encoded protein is CASSIPLAGGPGTQYF.

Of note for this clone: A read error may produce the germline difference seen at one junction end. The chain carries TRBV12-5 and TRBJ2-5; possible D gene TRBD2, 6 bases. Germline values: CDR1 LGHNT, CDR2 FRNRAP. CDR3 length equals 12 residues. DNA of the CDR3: TGCTTTGCTAATAGCGGCCAAGAGACCCAGTACTTC. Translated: CFANSGQETQYF. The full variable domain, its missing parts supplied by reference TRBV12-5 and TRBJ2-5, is DARVTQTPRHKVTEMGQEVTMRCQPILGHNTVFWYRQTMMQGLELLAYFRNRAPLDDSGMPKDRFSAEMPDATLATLKIQPSEPRDSAVYFCFANSGQETQYFGPGTRLLVL.

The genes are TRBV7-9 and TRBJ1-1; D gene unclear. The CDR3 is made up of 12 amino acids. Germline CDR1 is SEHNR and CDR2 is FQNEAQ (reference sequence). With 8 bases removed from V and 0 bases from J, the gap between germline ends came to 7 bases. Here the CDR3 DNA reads TGTGCCAGCCATAGAATGAACACTGAAGCTTTCTTT. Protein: CASHRMNTEAFF.

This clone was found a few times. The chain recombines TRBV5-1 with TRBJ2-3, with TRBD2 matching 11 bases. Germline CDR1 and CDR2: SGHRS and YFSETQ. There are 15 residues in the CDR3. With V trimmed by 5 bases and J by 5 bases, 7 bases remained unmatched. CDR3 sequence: CASRPSGGSGDTQYF. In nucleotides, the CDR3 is TGCGCCAGCAGACCTAGCGGGGGGTCCGGAGATACGCAGTATTTT. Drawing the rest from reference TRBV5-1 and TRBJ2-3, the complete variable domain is KAGVTQTPRYLIKTRGQQVTLSCSPISGHRSVSWYQQTPGQGLQFLFEYFSETQRNKGNFPGRFSGRQFSNSRSEMNVSTLELGDSALYLCASRPSGGSGDTQYFGPGTRLTVL.

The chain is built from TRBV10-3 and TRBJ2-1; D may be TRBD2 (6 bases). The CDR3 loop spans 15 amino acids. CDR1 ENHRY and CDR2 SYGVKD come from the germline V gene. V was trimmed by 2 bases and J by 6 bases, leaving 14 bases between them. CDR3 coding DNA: TGTGCCATCAGTGAGACTCGGGAGCAGGGCAATGAGCAGTTCTTC. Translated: CAISETREQGNEQFF.

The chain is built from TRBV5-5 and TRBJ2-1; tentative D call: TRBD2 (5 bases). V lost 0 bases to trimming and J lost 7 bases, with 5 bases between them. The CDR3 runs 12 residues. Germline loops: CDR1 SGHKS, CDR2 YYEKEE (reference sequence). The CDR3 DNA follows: TGTGCCAGCAGCTTGGGAGGGAATGAGCAGTTCTTC. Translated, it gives CASSLGGNEQFF. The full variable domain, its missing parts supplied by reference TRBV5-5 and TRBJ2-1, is DAGVTQSPTHLIKTRGQQVTLRCSPISGHKSVSWYQQVLGQGPQFIFQYYEKEERGRGNFPDRFSARQFPNYSSELNVNALLLGDSALYLCASSLGGNEQFFGPGTRLTVL.

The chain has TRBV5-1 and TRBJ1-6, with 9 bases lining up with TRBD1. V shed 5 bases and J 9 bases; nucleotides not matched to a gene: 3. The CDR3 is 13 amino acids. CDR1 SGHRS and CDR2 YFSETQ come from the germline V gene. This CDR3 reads CASSWGQGSPLHF. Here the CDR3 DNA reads TGCGCCAGCAGTTGGGGACAGGGTTCACCCCTCCACTTT.

CDR3 loop: CASSLVAGGLMNTEAFF. The CDR3 DNA sequence: TGTGCCAGCAGCTTAGTTGCAGGGGGCTTGATGAACACTGAAGCTTTCTTT. The rearrangement uses TRBV7-2 and TRBJ1-1; TRBD1 aligns across 8 bases. Germline V gene sequence: CDR1 SGHTA, CDR2 FQGNSA. The CDR3 runs 17 residues. Trimming removed 1 base from V and 0 bases from J; junction bases left unmatched: 7. Together with reference TRBV7-2 and TRBJ1-1, the CDR3 gives the full variable domain: GAGVSQSPSNKVTEKGKDVELRCDPISGHTALYWYRQSLGQGLEFLIYFQGNSAPDKSGLPSDRFSAERTGGSVSTLTIQRTQQEDSAVYLCASSLVAGGLMNTEAFFGQGTRLTVV.

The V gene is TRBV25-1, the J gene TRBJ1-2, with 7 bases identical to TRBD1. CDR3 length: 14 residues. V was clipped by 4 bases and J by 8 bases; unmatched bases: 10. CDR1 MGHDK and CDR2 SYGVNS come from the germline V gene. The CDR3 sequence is CASSGPSGGRGYTF. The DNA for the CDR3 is TGTGCCAGCAGTGGCCCCTCAGGGGGAAGGGGCTACACCTTC.

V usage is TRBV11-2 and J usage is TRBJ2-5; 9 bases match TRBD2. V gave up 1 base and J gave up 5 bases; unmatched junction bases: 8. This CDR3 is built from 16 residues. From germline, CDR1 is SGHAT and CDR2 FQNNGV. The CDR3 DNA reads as TGTGCCAGCAGCTTAGCGGGGCTAGCGGGAATGGAGACCCAGTACTTC. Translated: CASSLAGLAGMETQYF.

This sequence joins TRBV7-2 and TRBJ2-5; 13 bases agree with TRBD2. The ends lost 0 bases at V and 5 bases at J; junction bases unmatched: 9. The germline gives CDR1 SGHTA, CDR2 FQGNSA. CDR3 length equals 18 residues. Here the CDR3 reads CASSLAPGLAGSRETQYF. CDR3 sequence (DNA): TGTGCCAGCAGCTTAGCACCGGGACTAGCGGGGAGCAGGGAGACCCAGTACTTC.

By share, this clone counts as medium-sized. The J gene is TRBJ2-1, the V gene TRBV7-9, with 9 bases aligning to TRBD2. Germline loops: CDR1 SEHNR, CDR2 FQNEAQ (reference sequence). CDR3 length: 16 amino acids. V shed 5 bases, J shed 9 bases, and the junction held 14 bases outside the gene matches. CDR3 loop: CASSPKLSGGLPEQFF. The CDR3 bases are TGTGCCAGCAGCCCTAAACTTAGCGGGGGATTGCCTGAGCAGTTCTTC.

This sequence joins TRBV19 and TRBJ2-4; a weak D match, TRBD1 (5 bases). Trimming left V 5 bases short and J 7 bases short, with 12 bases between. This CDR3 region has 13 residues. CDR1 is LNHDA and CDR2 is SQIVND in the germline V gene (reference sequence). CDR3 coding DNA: TGTGCCAGTAGTTACGGCAGGGCGAACATTCAGTACTTC. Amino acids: CASSYGRANIQYF. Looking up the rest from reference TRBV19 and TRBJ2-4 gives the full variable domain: DGGITQSPKYLFRKEGQNVTLSCEQNLNHDAMYWYRQDPGQGLRLIYYSQIVNDFQKGDIAEGYSVSREKKESFPLTVTSAQKNPTAFYLCASSYGRANIQYFGAGTRLSVL.

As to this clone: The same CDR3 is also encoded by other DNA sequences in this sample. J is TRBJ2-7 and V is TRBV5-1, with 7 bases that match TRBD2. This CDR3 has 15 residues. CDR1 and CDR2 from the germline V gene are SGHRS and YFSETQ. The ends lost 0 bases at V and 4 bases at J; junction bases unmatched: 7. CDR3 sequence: CASSLEGREGYEQYF. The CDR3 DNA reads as TGCGCCAGCAGCTTGGAGGGGAGGGAGGGGTACGAGCAGTACTTC.

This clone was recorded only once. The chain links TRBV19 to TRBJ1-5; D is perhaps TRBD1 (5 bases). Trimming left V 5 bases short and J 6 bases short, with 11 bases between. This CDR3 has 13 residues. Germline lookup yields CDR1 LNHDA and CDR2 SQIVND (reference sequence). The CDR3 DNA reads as TGTGCCAGTAGTGTGAGCGGGGGTCAGCCCCAGCATTTT. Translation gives CASSVSGGQPQHF.

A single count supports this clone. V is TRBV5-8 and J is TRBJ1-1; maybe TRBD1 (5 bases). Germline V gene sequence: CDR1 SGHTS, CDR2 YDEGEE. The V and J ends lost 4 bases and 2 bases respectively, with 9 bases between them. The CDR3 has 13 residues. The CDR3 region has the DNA TGTGCCAGCAGCACACAGGCAAACACTGAAGCTTTCTTT. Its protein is CASSTQANTEAFF.

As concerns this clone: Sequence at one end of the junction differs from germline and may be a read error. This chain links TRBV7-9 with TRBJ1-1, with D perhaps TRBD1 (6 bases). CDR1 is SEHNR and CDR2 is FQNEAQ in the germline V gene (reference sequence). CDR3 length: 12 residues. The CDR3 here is CSSTGSNTEAFF. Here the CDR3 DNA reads TGTTCCAGCACAGGGTCGAACACTGAAGCTTTCTTT.